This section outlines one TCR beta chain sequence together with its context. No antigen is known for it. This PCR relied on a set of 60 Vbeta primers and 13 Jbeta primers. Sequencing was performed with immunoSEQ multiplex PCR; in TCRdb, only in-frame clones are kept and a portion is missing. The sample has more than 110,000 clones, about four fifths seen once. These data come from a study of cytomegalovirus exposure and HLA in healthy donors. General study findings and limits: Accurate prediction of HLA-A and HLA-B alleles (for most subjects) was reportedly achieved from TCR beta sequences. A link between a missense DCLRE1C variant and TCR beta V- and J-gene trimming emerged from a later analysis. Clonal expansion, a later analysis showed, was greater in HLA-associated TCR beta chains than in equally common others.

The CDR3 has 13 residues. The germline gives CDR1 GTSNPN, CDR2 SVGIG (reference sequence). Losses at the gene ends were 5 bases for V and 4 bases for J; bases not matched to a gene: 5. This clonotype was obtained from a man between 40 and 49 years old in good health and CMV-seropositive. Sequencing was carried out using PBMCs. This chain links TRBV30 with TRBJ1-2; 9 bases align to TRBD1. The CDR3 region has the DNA TGTGCCTGGGAGACAGGGGGGCTCTATGGCTACACCTTC. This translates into CAWETGGLYGYTF.